This TCR beta chain was sequenced for a study of blood T cell repertoires in COVID-19. With 7 bases removed from V and 2 bases from J, the gap between germline ends came to 12 bases. This CDR3 is built from 14 residues. Per the germline V gene, CDR1 is WSHSY and CDR2 is SAAADI. Clones were sequenced by immunoSEQ multiplex PCR, and TCRdb holds only the in-frame ones, with some missing. The table shows 90,000 to 120,000 clones, with 80% to 90% occurring only once. This clone has more than one count but fewer than ten. The source is a woman in her forties or fifties who had recovered from COVID-19. Sequencing used PBMCs or T cells enriched from blood (not recorded which). V and J are TRBV10-2 and TRBJ1-5; D is undetermined. CDR3: CASKEEAGNQPQHF. The CDR3 DNA reads TGCGCCAGCAAAGAAGAAGCGGGCAATCAGCCCCAGCATTTT.